Detailed here is one T cell receptor beta chain. Its antigen target is currently unknown. No base quality information exists; no much larger clone differs at one position. The CDR3 regions of human TCRbeta chains were subjected to immunosequencing. On the study's bioinformatics: TCRs in the repertoires were matched against a reference library of SARS-CoV-2-specific TCRs that had been generated with the MIRA antigen-specificity platform. Breadth was defined as the fraction of unique TCRs that were SARS-CoV-2-associated, and depth was defined as the fraction of total T cells that were SARS-CoV-2-associated. Using the MIRA data, every spike-specific TCR was mapped to the spike region that the TCR reacted to and assigned to either a CD4 or a CD8 class. Log10-transformed breadth and depth values were compared by one-way ANOVA with Sidak's multiple comparisons tests. This immuneACCESS table, as held by TCRdb, lists in-frame sequences with V and J called but not all clones. Of the missing ones, under half trace to an unresolved V gene in checked studies; the others have no known cause. V, J and clone size derive from that table, while D and trimming were established from the DNA sequence. For this sample the table gives some 110,000 clones, of which around 90% were detected only once. The leading ten clones occupy roughly 8% of the sample.

Per the publication, the time point label means: about 28 days (+/-7) after the second vaccine dose. Because spike-specific TCR depth and breadth did not differ between the two schedules, AZD1222 recipients who got a second dose at roughly 4 weeks were pooled with those who got a second dose at roughly 12 weeks. Vaccinee samples were obtained from the UK trials COV001 and COV002, which included a single-blind randomized controlled phase 2/3 trial of AZD1222 (ChAdOx1 nCoV-19) in healthy adults. Trial participant PBMC samples were collected at day 0 and day 28 after the second dose for TCRbeta chain sequencing. Looking up the germline V gene (reference sequence) yields CDR1 LGHDT and CDR2 YNNKEL. The CDR3, from cysteine to phenylalanine, totals 16 residues. Only the CDR3 DNA stays, 48 bases, in frame from base 1. Cut back by 0 bases and 1 base, the V and J ends lie 11 bases apart. These data are taken from a study of T cell responses to AZD1222 COVID-19 vaccine (dated by TCRdb to the early 2020s). General notes on the study: A total of about 250 trial participants underwent TCR sequencing, of whom roughly 210 had received two doses of AZD1222 and about 26 had received two doses of the MenACWY control vaccine. Trial participants were enrolled by age into 18-55, 56-69 and 70-plus year subgroups, with roughly 160, 29 and 62 TCR-sequenced participants respectively. Beyond this particular receptor, the publication reports: Only six AZD1222 recipients were SARS-CoV-2 seropositive at baseline, limiting conclusions about previously exposed vaccinees. Vaccine-associated CD4 TCRs spanned the whole spike protein, with dominant responses in regions 160-218 and 743-854. Epitopes outside the regions mutated in the B.1.351 and B.1.1.7 variants were reportedly recognized by nearly half of the unique spike-specific TCRs. After two AZD1222 doses, both the breadth and the depth of spike-specific TCRs were significantly higher than at day 0 and than in MenACWY recipients. Participants were mostly white British, with more females than males. The authors suggested clonal diversity may have been underestimated. The 56-69-year group was small, and its depth increase did not reach significance, likely because of low power. Because no day 14 peak-response samples were available, repertoires were characterized only after the peak T cell response.

The clonotype comes from an adult who received the AZD1222 COVID-19 vaccine. The chain employs TRBV3-1 (or the pseudogene TRBV3-2) and TRBJ2-3; there is no confident call for the D gene. The material sequenced was peripheral blood, taken 28 days after the second AZD1222 dose. The DNA sequence reads TGTGCCAGCAGCCAAGATGGGTTTTTGGGCACAGATACGCAGTATTTT. Translated, it gives CASSQDGFLGTDTQYF.